These T cell receptor beta chains were read from a single sample in a study of graft-versus-host responses after intestinal transplantation. Data came from immunoSEQ multiplex PCR; TCRdb stores just in-frame clones and leaves some out. The sample has tens of thousands of clones, approximately 89% seen once. This sample comprised PBMCs, obtained about 120 days after intestinal transplantation. The receptor set was obtained from a human patient who received an intestinal transplant, so some T cells may come from the graft donor. CDR3s leave out the opening cysteine and the closing phenylalanine or tryptophan.

TRBV9	TRBJ2-1	ASSVAERGSNEQF
TRBV10-2	TRBJ2-5	ASLPRTSGVGETQY
TRBV27	NA	ASSLAASYEQY
TRBV28	TRBJ2-5	ASRRGGASETQY
TRBV10-3	TRBJ1-3	AISGAERLSGNTIY
TRBV7-6	TRBJ2-1	ASSATTGAEQF
TRBV9	TRBJ1-5	ASSRGLGNNQPQH
TRBV7-7	TRBJ2-1	ASSLGQGRVHEQF
TRBV2	TRBJ2-1	ASSERGTAAYNEQF
TRBV7-3	TRBJ1-1	ASSLLGSLTEAF
TRBV5-6	TRBJ2-4	ASSLAGLAGGRNIQY
TRBV5-1	TRBJ1-2	ASSSTGTPNYGYT
TRBV2	TRBJ2-5	ASSENGETQY
TRBV27	TRBJ2-5	ASSTGVETQY
TRBV15	TRBJ2-2	ATSTLNTGELF
TRBV6-6	TRBJ1-1	ASSSQGAGTEAF
TRBV10-3	TRBJ2-7	AISESIPPEAY
TRBV6-5	TRBJ2-5	ASSYSTSGAQETQY
TRBV5-1	TRBJ2-3	ASSLVSGSTDTQY
TRBV28	TRBJ2-7	ASSSPNRGGEQY
TRBV25-1	TRBJ2-1	ASSGPTGSSLPYNEQF
TRBV2	TRBJ2-5	ASSGTGETQY
TRBV28	TRBJ2-7	ASSLAFGRSSYEQY
TRBV6-5	TRBJ1-2	ASSSGTGGRYYGYT
TRBV2	TRBJ2-7	ASSEIAGGQTQY
TRBV7-9	TRBJ2-1	ASSRQGYEQF
TRBV28	TRBJ1-2	ASSHPQGRDYGYT
TRBV5-1	TRBJ2-7	ASSLSGTSYEQY
TRBV28	TRBJ2-7	ASSLWALSSYEQY
TRBV5-1	TRBJ2-5	ASSLGMGTPPKETQY
TRBV7-9	TRBJ2-5	ASTELAATPYQETQY